This TCR beta chain was captured in a study of cytotoxic CD8 clonotypes in ibrutinib-treated CLL. At the level of the study: The group held 11 relapsed/refractory and 15 treatment-naive patients, with some 17 IGHV unmutated. Approximately 25 partial and 2 complete responses; at median 68 months, roughly 15 remitted, roughly twelve progressed.

Sequenced by immunoSEQ multiplex PCR; TCRdb stores in-frame clones only, minus some. In the table there are 200,000 to 250,000 clones, 70% of which are singletons. This clone appeared once. Its specificity is not known. Findings of the study overall: Having risen at ibrutinib response, clonality had fallen back toward baseline by progression.

Library input was about 1.8 micrograms of DNA from cryopreserved PBMCs. The source material was PBMCs, sampled after 24 months of ibrutinib treatment. The origin of this receptor is a human donor with chronic lymphocytic leukemia.

The CDR3 spells CASSPFGGAQETQYF. DNA of the CDR3: TGTGCCAGCAGCCCCTTTGGTGGCGCACAAGAGACCCAGTACTTC. The chain is built from TRBV13 and TRBJ2-5; no firm D call. Germline CDR1 reads PRHDT; CDR2 reads FYEKMQ (reference sequence). This CDR3 has 15 amino acids. The V gene lost 5 bases and the J gene lost 2 bases, with 15 bases spanning the gap.